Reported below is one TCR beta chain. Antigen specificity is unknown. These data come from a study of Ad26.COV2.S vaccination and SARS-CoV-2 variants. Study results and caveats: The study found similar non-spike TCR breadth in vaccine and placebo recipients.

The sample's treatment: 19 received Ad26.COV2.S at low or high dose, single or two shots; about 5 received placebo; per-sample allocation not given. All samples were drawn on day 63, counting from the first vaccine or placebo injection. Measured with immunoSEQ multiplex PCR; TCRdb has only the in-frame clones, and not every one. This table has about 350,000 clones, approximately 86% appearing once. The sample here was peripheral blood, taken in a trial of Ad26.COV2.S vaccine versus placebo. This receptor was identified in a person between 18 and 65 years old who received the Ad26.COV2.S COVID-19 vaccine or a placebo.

The CDR3 loop is CASSTVDRTRDEQFF. CDR3 coding DNA: TGTGCCAGCAGTACGGTAGACAGGACAAGGGATGAGCAGTTCTTC. The chain joins TRBV7-9 to TRBJ2-1; possible D gene TRBD1, 6 bases. Germline CDR1 SEHNR, CDR2 FQNEAQ (reference sequence). The CDR3 spans 15 residues. V lost 6 bases, J lost 8 bases, and 20 bases lay in between.